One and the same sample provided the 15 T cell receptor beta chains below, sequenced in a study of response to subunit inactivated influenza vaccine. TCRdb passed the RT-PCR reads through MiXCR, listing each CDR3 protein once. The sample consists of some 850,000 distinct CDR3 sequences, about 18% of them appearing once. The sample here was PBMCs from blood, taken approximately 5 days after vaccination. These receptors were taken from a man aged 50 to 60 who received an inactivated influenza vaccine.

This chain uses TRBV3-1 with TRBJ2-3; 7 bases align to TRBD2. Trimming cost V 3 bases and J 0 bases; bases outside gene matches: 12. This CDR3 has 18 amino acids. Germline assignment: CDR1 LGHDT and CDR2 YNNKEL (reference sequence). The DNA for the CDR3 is TGTGCCAGCAGCCACGCTCTGCGGGGGAGGCCTAGCACAGATACGCAGTATTTT. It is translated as CASSHALRGRPSTDTQYF.

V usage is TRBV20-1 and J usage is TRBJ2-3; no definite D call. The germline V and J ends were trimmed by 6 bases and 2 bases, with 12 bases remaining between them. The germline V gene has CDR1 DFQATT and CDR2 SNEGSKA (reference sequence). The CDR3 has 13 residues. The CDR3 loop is CSALEVPTDTQYF. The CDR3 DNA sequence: TGCAGTGCCCTTGAGGTACCCACAGATACGCAGTATTTT.

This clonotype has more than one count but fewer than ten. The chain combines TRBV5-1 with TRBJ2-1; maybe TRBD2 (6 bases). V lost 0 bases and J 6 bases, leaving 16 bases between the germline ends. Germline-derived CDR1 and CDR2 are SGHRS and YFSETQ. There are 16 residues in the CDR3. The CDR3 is CASSLGGTTGVNEQFF. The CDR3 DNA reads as TGCGCCAGCAGCTTGGGAGGGACGACGGGGGTCAATGAGCAGTTCTTC.

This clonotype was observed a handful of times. This CDR3 is CASSLPNLRDRGLEQYF. The CDR3 DNA reads TGTGCCAGCAGCTTGCCGAATCTTCGGGACAGGGGGCTCGAGCAGTACTTC. The V gene is TRBV7-2, the J gene TRBJ2-7; TRBD1 matches at 12 bases. J was trimmed by 6 bases and V by 3 bases; bases with no gene match: 12. The CDR3 is made up of 17 amino acids. The germline gives CDR1 SGHTA, CDR2 FQGNSA.

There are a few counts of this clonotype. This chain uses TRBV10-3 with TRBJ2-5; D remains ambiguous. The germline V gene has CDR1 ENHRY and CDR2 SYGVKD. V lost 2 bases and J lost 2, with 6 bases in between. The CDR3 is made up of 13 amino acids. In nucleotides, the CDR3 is TGTGCCATCAGTGAGGCCATACAAGAGACCCAGTACTTC. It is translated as CAISEAIQETQYF.

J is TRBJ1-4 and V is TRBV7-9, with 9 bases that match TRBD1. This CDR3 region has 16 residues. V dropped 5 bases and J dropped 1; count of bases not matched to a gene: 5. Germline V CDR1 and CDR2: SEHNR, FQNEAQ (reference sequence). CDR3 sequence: CASSLGQGETNEKLFF. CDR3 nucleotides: TGTGCCAGCAGCCTGGGACAGGGAGAAACTAATGAAAAACTGTTTTTT.

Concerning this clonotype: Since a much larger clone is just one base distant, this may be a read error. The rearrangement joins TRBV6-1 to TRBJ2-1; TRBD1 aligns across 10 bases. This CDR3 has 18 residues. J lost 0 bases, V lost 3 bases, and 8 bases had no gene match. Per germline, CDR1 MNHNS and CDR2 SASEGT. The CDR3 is CASSEIGTGVSSYNEQFF. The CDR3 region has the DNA TGTGCCAGCAGTGAGATCGGGACAGGGGTTAGCTCCTACAATGAGCAGTTCTTC.

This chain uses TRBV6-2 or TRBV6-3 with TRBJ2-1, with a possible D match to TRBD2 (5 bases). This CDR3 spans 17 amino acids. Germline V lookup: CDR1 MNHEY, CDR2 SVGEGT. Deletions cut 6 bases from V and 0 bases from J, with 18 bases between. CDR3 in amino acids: CASSRPAGPPSYNEQFF. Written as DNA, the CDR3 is TGTGCCAGCAGCCGTCCGGCGGGCCCTCCCTCCTACAATGAGCAGTTCTTC.

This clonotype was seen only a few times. CDR3 residues: CASSLDRRTETQYF. Written as DNA, the CDR3 is TGTGCCAGCAGTTTAGACCGGAGGACAGAGACCCAGTACTTC. This rearrangement joins TRBV12-3 or TRBV12-4 to TRBJ2-5; D might be TRBD2 (5 bases). The CDR3 extends over 14 amino acids. Trimming removed 1 base at V and 4 bases at J, with 10 bases between.

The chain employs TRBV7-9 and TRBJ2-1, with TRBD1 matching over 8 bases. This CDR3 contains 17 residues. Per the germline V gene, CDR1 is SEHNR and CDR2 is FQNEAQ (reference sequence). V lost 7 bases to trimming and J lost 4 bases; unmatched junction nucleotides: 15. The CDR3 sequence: CASTPPPQGASYNEQFF. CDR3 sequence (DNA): TGTGCCAGCACCCCCCCTCCCCAGGGGGCCAGTTACAATGAGCAGTTCTTC.

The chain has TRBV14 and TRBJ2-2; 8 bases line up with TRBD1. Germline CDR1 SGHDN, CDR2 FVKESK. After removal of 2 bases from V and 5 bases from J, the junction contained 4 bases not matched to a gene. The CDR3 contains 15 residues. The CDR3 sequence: CASSQRTGRTGELFF. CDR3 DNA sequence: TGTGCCAGCAGCCAAAGGACAGGGAGGACCGGGGAGCTGTTTTTT.

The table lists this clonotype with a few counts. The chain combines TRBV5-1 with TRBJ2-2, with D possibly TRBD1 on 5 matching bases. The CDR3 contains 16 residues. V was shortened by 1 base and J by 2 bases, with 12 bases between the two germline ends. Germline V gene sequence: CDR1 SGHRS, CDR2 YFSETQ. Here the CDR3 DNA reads TGCGCCAGCAGCTTGCTCCTTGACAGCAACACCGGGGAGCTGTTTTTT. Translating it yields CASSLLLDSNTGELFF. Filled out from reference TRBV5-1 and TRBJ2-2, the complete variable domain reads KAGVTQTPRYLIKTRGQQVTLSCSPISGHRSVSWYQQTPGQGLQFLFEYFSETQRNKGNFPGRFSGRQFSNSRSEMNVSTLELGDSALYLCASSLLLDSNTGELFFGEGSRLTVL.

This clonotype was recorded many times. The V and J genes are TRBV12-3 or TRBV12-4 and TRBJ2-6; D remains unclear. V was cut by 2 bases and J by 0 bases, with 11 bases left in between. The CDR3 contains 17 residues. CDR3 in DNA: TGTGCCAGCAGTTTAAGTTGGACCTCCTCTGGGGCCAACGTCCTGACTTTC. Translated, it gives CASSLSWTSSGANVLTF.

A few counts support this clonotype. The CDR3, as DNA: TGCAGTGTTAGTCCGGGGGGCTCCTACAATGAGCAGTTCTTC. Its translation: CSVSPGGSYNEQFF. The chain carries TRBV20-1 and TRBJ2-1; 7 bases are shared with TRBD2. The junction had 6 bases not matched to a gene; V was cut back by 7 bases and J by 0 bases. Germline-derived CDR1 and CDR2 are DFQATT and SNEGSKA (reference sequence). This CDR3 region has 14 residues.

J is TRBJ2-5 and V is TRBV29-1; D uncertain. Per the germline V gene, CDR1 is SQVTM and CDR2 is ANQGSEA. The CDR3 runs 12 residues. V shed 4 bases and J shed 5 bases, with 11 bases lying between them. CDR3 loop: CSVARVLETQYF. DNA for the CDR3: TGCAGCGTTGCTAGAGTTTTGGAGACCCAGTACTTC.